The following is a T cell receptor (beta chain) sequence with its context. This sample stems from a study of blood T cell repertoires in COVID-19. Study at large: There were acute and convalescent COVID-19 samples, and they came from the United States, Italy and Spain. Sample material is recorded as cDNA or gDNA derived from T cells, B-cell-depleted T cells, or PBMCs.

CDR1 is LGHDT, CDR2 YNNKEL, per germline (reference sequence). The CDR3 sequence is 14 residues long. The V end lost 6 bases, the J end lost 5 bases, and 13 bases lay between the germline ends. In the study's own analysis: Reference gene primer amplification yielded estimated nucleated cell counts. Some clones are missing from TCRdb's copy, which holds only in-frame ones; the method was immunoSEQ multiplex PCR. The DNA gave D and trimming, while V, J and clone size come from that table. The sample includes approximately 80,000 clones, roughly 82% of them seen just once. The sequence was collected from a man aged 50-59 years with active COVID-19. Sample: peripheral blood. The chain employs TRBV3-1 (or the pseudogene TRBV3-2) and TRBJ2-2; D possibly corresponds to TRBD1 (5 bases). Written as DNA, the CDR3 is TGTGCCAGCAGGTCCAGGGCTGGAACCGGGGAGCTGTTTTTT. Its protein is CASRSRAGTGELFF.